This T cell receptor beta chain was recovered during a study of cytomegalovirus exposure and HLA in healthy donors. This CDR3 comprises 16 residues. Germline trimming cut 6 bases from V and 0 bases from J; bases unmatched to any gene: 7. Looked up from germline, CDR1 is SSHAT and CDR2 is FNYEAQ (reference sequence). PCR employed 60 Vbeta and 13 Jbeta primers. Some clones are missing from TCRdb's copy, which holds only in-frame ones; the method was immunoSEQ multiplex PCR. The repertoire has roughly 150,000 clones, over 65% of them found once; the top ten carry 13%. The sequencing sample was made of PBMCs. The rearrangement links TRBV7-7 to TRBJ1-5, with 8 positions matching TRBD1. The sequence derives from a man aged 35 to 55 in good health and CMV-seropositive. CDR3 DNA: TGTGCCAGCAGAACAGGGGGAACCTATAGCAATCAGCCCCAGCATTTT. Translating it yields CASRTGGTYSNQPQHF. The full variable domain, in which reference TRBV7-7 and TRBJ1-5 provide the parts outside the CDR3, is GAGVSQSPRYKVTKRGQDVTLRCDPISSHATLYWYQQALGQGPEFLTYFNYEAQPDKSGLPSDRFSAERPEGSISTLTIQRTEQRDSAMYRCASRTGGTYSNQPQHFGDGTRLSIL.